The rows below give T cell receptor beta chains drawn from one sample of a study of T cell responses to AZD1222 COVID-19 vaccine. Data came from immunoSEQ multiplex PCR; TCRdb stores just in-frame clones and leaves some out. The repertoire holds about 150,000 clones, with 90% as singletons. The sample consisted of peripheral blood, taken on day 0 of AZD1222 vaccination. The receptors shown here come from an adult in good health. CDR3s include the opening cysteine and the closing phenylalanine or tryptophan. Fields, in order: D gene, clone size, J gene, V gene, CDR3 protein, CDR3 DNA. The D gene is left open where the match is weak. Some rows mark clone size as missing; the rest say once, few, many or name a class of expanded clone.

d_call: -
clone_size: -
j_call: TRBJ2-1
v_call: TRBV18
cdr3_aa: CASSPKDLTLNNEQFF
cdr3_nt: TGTGCCAGCTCACCAAAGGACTTAACTCTAAACAATGAGCAGTTCTTC

d_call: TRBD1
clone_size: -
j_call: TRBJ1-1
v_call: TRBV24-1
cdr3_aa: CATTDNSGGSTEAFF
cdr3_nt: TGTGCCACCACCGATAATTCAGGGGGAAGTACTGAAGCTTTCTTT

d_call: TRBD2
clone_size: -
j_call: TRBJ2-7
v_call: TRBV18
cdr3_aa: CASSPSGRSREQYF
cdr3_nt: TGTGCCAGCTCACCAAGCGGGAGAAGCCGCGAGCAGTACTTC

d_call: -
clone_size: -
j_call: TRBJ1-4
v_call: TRBV4-3
cdr3_aa: CASSHSQGTNEKLFF
cdr3_nt: TGCGCCAGCTCTCATTCTCAGGGGACTAATGAAAAACTGTTTTTT

d_call: TRBD2
clone_size: -
j_call: TRBJ2-3
v_call: TRBV3-1/TRBV3-2
cdr3_aa: CASSQPLGLAGSDTQYF
cdr3_nt: TGTGCCAGCAGCCAACCCCTGGGACTAGCGGGATCGGATACGCAGTATTTT

d_call: TRBD1
clone_size: -
j_call: TRBJ2-7
v_call: TRBV5-1
cdr3_aa: CASSSRDSSYEQYF
cdr3_nt: TGCGCCAGCAGCTCCCGGGACAGCTCCTACGAGCAGTACTTC

d_call: -
clone_size: -
j_call: TRBJ1-5
v_call: TRBV7-2
cdr3_aa: CASSLDQGFQPQHF
cdr3_nt: TGTGCCAGCAGCTTAGACCAGGGTTTCCAGCCCCAGCATTTT

d_call: TRBD1
clone_size: -
j_call: TRBJ1-5
v_call: TRBV27
cdr3_aa: CASSLTGGVQPQHF
cdr3_nt: TGTGCCAGCAGTTTAACAGGGGGCGTTCAGCCCCAGCATTTT

d_call: -
clone_size: -
j_call: TRBJ1-4
v_call: TRBV27
cdr3_aa: CASTSGGKLFF
cdr3_nt: TGTGCCAGCACCTCGGGGGGCAAACTGTTTTTT

d_call: -
clone_size: -
j_call: TRBJ2-1
v_call: TRBV7-8
cdr3_aa: CASSLVLRDPFNEQFF
cdr3_nt: TGTGCCAGCAGCTTAGTTTTGCGGGATCCCTTCAATGAGCAGTTCTTC

d_call: -
clone_size: -
j_call: TRBJ2-1
v_call: TRBV7-2
cdr3_aa: CASSLAMVTPSYNEQFF
cdr3_nt: TGTGCCAGCAGCTTAGCGATGGTGACCCCCTCCTACAATGAGCAGTTCTTC

d_call: -
clone_size: -
j_call: TRBJ1-1
v_call: TRBV11-2
cdr3_aa: CASSLDPGGFAEAFF
cdr3_nt: TGTGCCAGCAGCTTAGATCCGGGGGGTTTTGCTGAAGCTTTCTTT

d_call: -
clone_size: -
j_call: TRBJ2-7
v_call: TRBV4-2
cdr3_aa: CASSQDPDSSSYEQYF
cdr3_nt: TGTGCCAGCAGCCAAGATCCAGACAGTAGTTCCTACGAGCAGTACTTC

d_call: -
clone_size: once
j_call: TRBJ2-7
v_call: TRBV20-1
cdr3_aa: CSASPESSYEQYF
cdr3_nt: TGCAGTGCTAGTCCGGAGAGCTCCTACGAGCAGTACTTC

d_call: -
clone_size: -
j_call: TRBJ1-1
v_call: TRBV4-2
cdr3_aa: CASSQGILLSTEAFF
cdr3_nt: TGTGCCAGCAGCCAAGGTATCTTATTGTCCACTGAAGCTTTCTTT

d_call: TRBD1
clone_size: -
j_call: TRBJ1-1
v_call: TRBV29-1
cdr3_aa: CSTGGASTEAFF
cdr3_nt: TGCAGCACAGGGGGCGCGAGCACTGAAGCTTTCTTT

d_call: TRBD2
clone_size: -
j_call: TRBJ2-5
v_call: TRBV24-1
cdr3_aa: CATRGAGGDQETQYF
cdr3_nt: TGTGCCACCAGGGGAGCGGGAGGGGACCAAGAGACCCAGTACTTC